This TCR beta chain was identified during a study of blood T cell repertoires in COVID-19. Original analysis: How many nucleated cells were present was estimated from reference gene primer amplification. Assay: immunoSEQ multiplex PCR; the TCRdb copy retains only in-frame clones and omits some. D and trimming were read from the DNA, whereas the V and J calls and clone size are those reported in that table. The sample lists about 440,000 clones; about 91% were seen once. CDR1 and CDR2 from the germline V gene are SQVTM and ANQGSEA. This CDR3 is built from 12 residues. Trimming took 5 bases from V and 13 from J; bases not matched to a gene: 11.

This receptor was identified in a woman between 50 and 59 years old with COVID-19, enrolled during active disease. The specimen was peripheral blood. The chain couples TRBV29-1 to TRBJ2-1, with 7 bases that match TRBD1. The CDR3 nucleotides read TGCAGCGTTAAAGTGGGGGACAGAGCCCAGTTCTTC. Amino acids: CSVKVGDRAQFF.